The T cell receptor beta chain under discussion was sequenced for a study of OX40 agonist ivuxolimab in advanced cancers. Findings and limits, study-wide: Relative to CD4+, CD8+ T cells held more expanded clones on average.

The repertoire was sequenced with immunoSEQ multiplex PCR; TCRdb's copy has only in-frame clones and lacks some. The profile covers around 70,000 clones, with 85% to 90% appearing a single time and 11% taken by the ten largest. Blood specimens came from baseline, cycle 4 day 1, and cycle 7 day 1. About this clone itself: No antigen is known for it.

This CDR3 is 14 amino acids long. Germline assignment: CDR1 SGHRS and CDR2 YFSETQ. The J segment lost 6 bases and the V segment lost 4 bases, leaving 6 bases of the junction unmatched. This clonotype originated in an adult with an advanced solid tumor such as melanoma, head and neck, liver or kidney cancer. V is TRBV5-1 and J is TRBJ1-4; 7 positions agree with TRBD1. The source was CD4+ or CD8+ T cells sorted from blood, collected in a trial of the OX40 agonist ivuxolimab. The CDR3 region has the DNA TGCGCCAGCAGCCTACAGGGGCCCTATGAAAAACTGTTTTTT. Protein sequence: CASSLQGPYEKLFF.